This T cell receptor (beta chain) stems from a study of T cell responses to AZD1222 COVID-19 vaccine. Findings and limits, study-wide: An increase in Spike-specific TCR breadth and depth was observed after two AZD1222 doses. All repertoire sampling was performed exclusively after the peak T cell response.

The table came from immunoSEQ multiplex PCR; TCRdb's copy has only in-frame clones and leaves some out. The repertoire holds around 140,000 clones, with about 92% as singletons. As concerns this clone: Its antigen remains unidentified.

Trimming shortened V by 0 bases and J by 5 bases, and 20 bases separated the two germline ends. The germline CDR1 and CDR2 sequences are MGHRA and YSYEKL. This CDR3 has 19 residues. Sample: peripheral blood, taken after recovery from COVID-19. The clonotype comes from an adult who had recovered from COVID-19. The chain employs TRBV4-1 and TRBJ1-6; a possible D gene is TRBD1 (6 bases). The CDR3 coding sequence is TGCGCCAGCAGCCAAGATCCCTATGAGACAGGAATGAATAATTCACCCCTCCACTTT. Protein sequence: CASSQDPYETGMNNSPLHF.